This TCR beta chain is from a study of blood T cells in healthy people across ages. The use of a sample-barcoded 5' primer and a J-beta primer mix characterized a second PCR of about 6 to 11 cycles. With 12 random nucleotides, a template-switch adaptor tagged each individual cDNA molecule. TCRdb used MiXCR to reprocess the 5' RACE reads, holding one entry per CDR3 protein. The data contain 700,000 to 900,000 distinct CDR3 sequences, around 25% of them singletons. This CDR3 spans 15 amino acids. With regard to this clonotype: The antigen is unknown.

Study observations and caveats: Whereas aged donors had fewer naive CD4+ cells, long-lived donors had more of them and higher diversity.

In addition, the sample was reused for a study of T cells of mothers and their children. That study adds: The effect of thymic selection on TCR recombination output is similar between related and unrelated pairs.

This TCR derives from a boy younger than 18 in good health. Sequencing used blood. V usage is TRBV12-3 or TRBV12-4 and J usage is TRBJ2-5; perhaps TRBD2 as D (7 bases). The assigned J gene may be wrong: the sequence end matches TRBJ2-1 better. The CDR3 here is CASSPMRGRYNEQFF. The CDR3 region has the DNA TGTGCCAGCAGTCCGATGCGGGGGCGATACAATGAGCAGTTCTTC.